This T cell receptor beta chain appears in the sequencing data of a study of CD8 T cells in ankylosing spondylitis. Germline trimming cut 5 bases from V and 4 bases from J; bases unmatched to any gene: 8. The CDR3 length is 16 residues. One entry per CDR3 protein results from TCRdb running MiXCR on the 5' RACE reads. The repertoire holds about 240,000 distinct CDR3 sequences, with around 7.8% as singletons. This clonotype was recorded many times. The TCR was taken from a male donor with ankylosing spondylitis or in good health (not recorded which). The chain carries TRBV12-3 or TRBV12-4 and TRBJ2-2; 9 bases match TRBD1. The sample was blood, either unsorted or a sorted T cell fraction (not recorded which). CDR3 sequence: CASSPDRGFFTGELFF. CDR3 nucleotides: TGTGCCAGCAGTCCCGACAGGGGGTTCTTCACCGGGGAGCTGTTTTTT.